The source of this TCR beta chain is a study of CD8 T cells in ankylosing spondylitis. Germline-derived CDR1 and CDR2 are SGHRS and YFSETQ. The V and J ends lost 4 bases and 0 bases respectively, with 11 bases between them. The CDR3 is 15 amino acids. TCRdb redid the calling of the 5' RACE reads with MiXCR, one entry per CDR3 protein. The data hold fewer than 250,000 distinct CDR3 sequences, with roughly 26% observed a single time. V usage is TRBV5-1 and J usage is TRBJ2-1; D gene unclear. The source of this sequence is a male donor with ankylosing spondylitis or in good health (not recorded which). Sequenced material: blood, either unsorted or a sorted T cell fraction (not recorded which). The CDR3: CASSAYQSSYNEQFF. The CDR3 DNA reads TGCGCCAGCAGCGCCTACCAGAGCTCCTACAATGAGCAGTTCTTC.